This T cell receptor beta chain was profiled in a study of cytomegalovirus exposure and HLA in healthy donors (dated by TCRdb to about 2017). Regarding the research as a whole: An earlier analysis of several hundred of the donors reported about 250 Gb of sequence data and some 100 million unique TCR beta sequences from 150 million to 200 million T cells. Approximately 300 gigabases of sequencing data and 75 million to 85 million unique TCR sequences made up an early release that covered about 640 HLA-typed donors. Of the 300 to 450 genotyped donors, roughly 85% fell in the genetic ancestry cluster associated with self-reported Caucasian donors. The study was designed to test whether signatures of past pathogen exposure could be identified by cataloging public T cell receptors. The T cell repertoires of 700 or so subjects were profiled by immunosequencing and related to cytomegalovirus serostatus. Along with the approximately 700-subject first cohort, a separate validation cohort of approximately 110 different subjects was used. The study combined high-throughput TCR immunosequencing, statistical association of individual TCRs with disease status, and machine learning to predict cytomegalovirus infection status. In a later analysis, previously published TCR beta repertoires from 550 to 700 donors were re-analyzed and high-resolution HLA genotyping was added so that TCR occurrence patterns could be studied. Rather than drawing on any new phenotypic data, the later analysis identified candidate immune exposures from TCR beta sequences and the way those sequences occurred across donors. In an earlier analysis of 587 of the donors, high-throughput TCR beta sequencing was used to judge whether each TCR beta V gene segment behaved as functional or pseudogenic. Donor age, sex, ethnicity and CMV serostatus were compiled alongside the repertoire data. Genome-wide SNP genotypes for about 65% of the roughly 670 donors were used in a later genetic analysis, which treated that subset as a discovery cohort. Every discovery cohort repertoire had been produced on one sequencing platform. HLA typing covered class I and class II loci at four-digit resolution. Typing coverage differed by locus: A, B, C, DRB1 and DQB1 were typed in about 629-640 donors, DQA1 in 500 to 550, DPA1 in around 610, and DPB1 in roughly 450. Four to six DR-DQ haplotypes were handled as single units for association and clustering, since linkage in the cohort was strong. On average, about 240,000 unique TCR beta nucleotide sequences were sequenced per donor among some 420 genotyped donors of the cohort, with about 17% of those sequences being non-productive.

The cohort comprised some 700 healthy bone marrow donors. All cohort members were sampled while nominally healthy, although unrecorded immune exposures were likely present. The donor tested CMV seronegative and was one of the 352 seronegative cohort members. Every donor gave a peripheral blood sample, and the peripheral blood mononuclear cells from that sample were used for TCR beta sequencing. Genomic DNA extraction from the blood cell samples was performed with the Qiagen DNeasy Blood Extraction Kit. The study at large found these results: A further reported finding was that TCR beta sequences accurately predicted the HLA-A and HLA-B alleles for most subjects in the first cohort. Because HLA typing was missing for some donors at each locus, association tests included only the typed subset. At a false discovery rate of 0.05, a later analysis linked 16,000 or so TCR beta sequences to specific HLA alleles. Several of the top co-occurrence clusters appeared to be linked to parvovirus B19, influenza, CMV and Epstein-Barr virus, according to a later analysis. The only immune exposure information available for the cohort was CMV serostatus. Roughly uniform sequencing depth across donors was assumed in presence/absence analyses, although this assumption may not hold. A few of the identified cytomegalovirus-associated TCR beta chains were confirmed in vitro to be specific for cytomegalovirus antigens. In a later analysis, the rate of TCR association differed among HLA loci, with DRB1 alleles having the most associated TCRs and HLA-C alleles having the fewest. Across donors, most TCR sequences were observed very rarely, whereas some public TCRs were present in many individuals. In both the original and validation cohorts, the classifier was reported to diagnose cytomegalovirus status with high specificity and sensitivity. V-gene and J-gene trimming of TCR beta chains was associated with a missense DCLRE1C variant in a later genetic analysis, and the association was replicated in an independent cohort. In a later analysis, most CMV-associated TCR beta chains were found to appear HLA-restricted, with HLA associations seemingly driven largely by CMV exposure. In an earlier analysis of around 600 of the donors, most TCR beta V segments were observed in productive rearrangements about 90% or about 30% of the time, broadly matching IMGT annotations. When HLA alleles, especially DR and DQ, strongly co-occurred, TCR associations were difficult to assign to individual alleles. This cohort had only TCR beta chains sequenced, and the lack of alpha or paired-chain data limited which features could be detected. Some IMGT-functional V segments, including TRBV6-2 and TRBV6-3, could not be told apart with the 87-base-pair reads, so those segments were excluded. In the study, some 160 TCR beta chains were listed as associated with cytomegalovirus. It was suggested by the authors that the approach could potentially be generalized to other disease states and immunological phenotypes. A group of highly shared sequence variants was considered likely to be a technical artifact of the sequencing pipeline. Because counts were too low, seventeen rarely observed V segments, including chromosome 9 orphons, were excluded from the earlier analysis of a few hundred of the donors. A later genetic analysis reported fewer N-insertions in productive TCRs among donors in an Asian-associated ancestry cluster than the roughly 690-donor mean. In a later analysis, HLA-associated TCR beta chains were found to be more clonally expanded and to have lower generation probabilities than equally common non-associated chains. Correlated functional status among segregating V segments might reflect linkage disequilibrium, but an unknown experimental factor could not be ruled out.

The library was generated by the immunoSEQ multiplex PCR assay. For the multiplex PCR, a mixture combining 60 forward primers for TCR Vbeta segments and 13 reverse primers for TCR Jbeta segments was used. The CDR3 region of rearranged TCR beta genes was amplified from genomic DNA with a multiplex PCR assay. On the Illumina HiSeq System, the amplified TCR beta libraries were sequenced as 87-base-pair reads. The authors' analysis ran thus. A later analysis tallied around 82 million unique TCR beta chains across the approximately 670 repertoires, and approximately 9.9 million of those chains were shared by two or more donors. Raw reads were error-corrected and collapsed into unique sequences by a nearest-neighbor algorithm in which closely related sequences were merged to remove PCR and sequencing errors. Alignment of CDR3 sequences to IMGT reference sequences was used to assign V, D and J gene segments. For a sequence to be retained, a match of at least six nucleotides was required to both a V gene segment and a J gene segment. Rearrangements were called productive when the CDR3 lacked stop codons and stayed in frame with V and J; all others were non-productive. CDR3 was defined by IMGT convention, running from the second conserved V-encoded cysteine to the conserved J-encoded phenylalanine. The earlier analysis of 500 to 600 of the donors excluded sequences that lacked an unambiguous match to a single V gene segment. An earlier analysis of almost 600 of the donors classified V segments as functional when productive rearrangements were above 56.7% and as segregating when the standard deviation between donors was above 5%. A statistical classification framework was developed to diagnose cytomegalovirus status using the catalog of TCR beta chain sequences. A later analysis assigned V and J genes by comparing TCR nucleotide sequences with IMGT/GENE-DB human TR gene sequences. A later analysis assigned CDR3 sequences and most-parsimonious VDJ recombination scenarios with the TCRdist pipeline. A later analysis defined each TCR beta chain by its CDR3 amino acid sequence plus V-gene family, and excluded reads lacking a unique V-gene family. In a later analysis, 450 to 600 highly shared, low-generation-probability nucleotide sequences were removed to address suspected cross-contamination and a sequencing artifact. In a later analysis, a clonal expansion index for each public chain was calculated from normalized within-repertoire ranks of inferred template counts. Generation probabilities in a later analysis came from a VDJ recombination model fitted to out-of-frame rearrangements, and those results were checked against IGoR. In a later analysis, hypergeometric tests were used to score TCR-TCR, TCR-HLA and TCR-CMV co-occurrence, with a repertoire-size bias correction applied to TCR pairs. In a later analysis, false discovery rates were estimated by permuting HLA or CMV assignments 20 times. A later analysis grouped co-occurring TCRs with DBSCAN, adding TCRdist sequence similarity when clustering within HLA-allele-positive subsets. For co-occurrence clustering, repertoires with fewer than 30,000 or more than 120,000 public chains were excluded, along with four or five repertoires with anomalous nucleotide sharing. The table was pulled from immuneACCESS by TCRdb, which kept in-frame rearrangements only. Such tables lose some clones; where checked, under half of the loss comes from unresolved V genes, and the rest has no known cause. V, J and clone size were drawn from that table, and D and trimming were deduced from the DNA. For this sample there are some 200,000 clones; less than 85% appear just once. The top ten constitute roughly 0.22% of the sample.

The germline V gene sets CDR1 to SGHAT and CDR2 to FQNNGV. The CDR3 runs 14 residues from the cysteine to the phenylalanine. Only the CDR3 DNA stays, 42 bases, in frame from base 1. Regarding this clone: Its target antigen remains unknown. No much larger clonotype is one base removed from it; base qualities were not supplied.

The sequence was obtained from a girl aged 2-10 years in good health and CMV-seronegative. The sequence links TRBV11-2 to TRBJ2-5, with the D segment identity uncertain. The J call is doubtful: the DNA matches TRBJ2-7 better. Input material: PBMCs. The sequence in DNA is TGTGCCAGCAGCTCCGTGACGGGTTACTACGAGCAGTACTTC. Translated, it gives CASSSVTGYYEQYF.